These 2 T cell receptor beta chains were sequenced from one sample in a study of primary melanoma T cells and metastatic recurrence. Only in-frame clones appear in the TCRdb table, and some are missing; sequencing was by immunoSEQ multiplex PCR. The sample carries 250 or so clones, 83% recorded once. The source material was melanoma tumor tissue. These receptors were collected from a human donor with melanoma.

This clone appeared once. The V and J genes are TRBV29-1 and TRBJ2-3, with a weak D call TRBD1 (6 bases). The germline gives CDR1 SQVTM, CDR2 ANQGSEA. Trimming removed 6 bases from V and 6 bases from J, with 19 bases in between. This CDR3 spans 14 amino acids. CDR3 coding DNA: TGCAGCGTCTTAGGGGGTCAGGGTCCGGATACGCAGTATTTT. Translation: CSVLGGQGPDTQYF.

This clone has only a few counts. V and J are TRBV18 and TRBJ2-2; D is unresolved. V lost 3 bases, J lost 0 bases, and 14 bases lay in between. Germline CDR1 is KGHSH and CDR2 is LQKENI. This CDR3 spans 17 amino acids. The CDR3 region has the DNA TGTGCCAGCTCACCGCAACCGGAACAGTCGAACACCGGGGAGCTGTTTTTT. Protein sequence: CASSPQPEQSNTGELFF.